Listed here are 27 T cell receptor beta chains from one sample, sequenced in a study of T-cell reconstitution after alpha-beta-depleted transplantation in children listed by TCRdb under 2016. Library preparation employed PCR. Data came from an Illumina HiSeq 2500. To normalize quantification of the TCRbeta repertoire, the TCR libraries were built with molecular barcoding that relied on unique molecular identifiers. TCRdb ran its own pipeline on the public reads, namely fastp trimming at Q25 and MiXCR clone calling, and kept in-frame beta chains. Rows are combined by CDR3 protein, so each entry shows the most common genes and DNA. The sample yields around 530,000 distinct CDR3 sequences; 30% to 35% were counted once. The ten biggest clones cover around 2.4% of the sample. This specimen was PBMCs from the stem cell graft donor, taken from the stem cell graft. The receptor source for this set is a human donor who donated a stem cell graft to a child with aplastic anemia.

J is TRBJ2-3 and V is TRBV28; D may match TRBD1 or TRBD2 (7 bases each). This CDR3 spans 15 amino acids. Germline V gene lookup returns CDR1 MDHEN and CDR2 SYDVKM. Trimming cost V 2 bases and J 6 bases, with 15 bases left between them. CDR3 region: CASSLREGAWDTQYF. The CDR3 coding sequence is TGTGCCAGCAGTTTAAGGGAGGGGGCGTGGGATACGCAGTATTTT.

This clonotype was seen only a few times. The chain joins TRBV20-1 to TRBJ2-5, with 10 bases aligning to TRBD2. V was pared by 3 bases and J by 0 bases, with 4 bases of the junction left unmatched. This CDR3 comprises 15 residues. Germline values: CDR1 DFQATT, CDR2 SNEGSKA (reference sequence). The CDR3 DNA sequence: TGCAGTGCTAGCCAGACTAGCGGGTACCAAGAGACCCAGTACTTC. Its translation is CSASQTSGYQETQYF.

Many counts were recorded for this clonotype. The chain has TRBV20-1 and TRBJ2-1, with D maybe TRBD2 (5 bases). Germline lookup yields CDR1 DFQATT and CDR2 SNEGSKA (reference sequence). The CDR3 runs 13 residues. V gave up 3 bases and J gave up 4 bases, with 10 bases separating them. The CDR3 sequence: CSARDREYNEQFF. The DNA for the CDR3 is TGCAGTGCTAGGGACCGGGAATACAATGAGCAGTTCTTC.

V usage is TRBV19 and J usage is TRBJ1-2; D uncertain. Per the germline V gene, CDR1 is LNHDA and CDR2 is SQIVND (reference sequence). Trimming removed 6 bases from V and 8 bases from J, with 7 bases in between. The CDR3 is made up of 10 amino acids. This CDR3 reads CASRRAGYTF. CDR3 nucleotides: TGTGCCAGTAGGAGGGCCGGCTACACCTTC.

The chain carries TRBV12-5 and TRBJ1-1, with D maybe TRBD1 (5 bases). This CDR3 has 15 residues. V lost 0 bases and J 3 bases, leaving 11 bases between the germline ends. CDR1 and CDR2 from the germline V gene are LGHNT and FRNRAP. The CDR3 DNA follows: TGTGCTAGTGGTTTGGTACGGGGGGTGTACACTGAAGCTTTCTTT. It is translated as CASGLVRGVYTEAFF.

This clonotype was detected a few times. The gene calls are TRBV4-2 and TRBJ2-5; the match to TRBD2 covers 9 bases. Losses at the gene ends were 0 bases for V and 2 bases for J; bases not matched to a gene: 13. The germline V gene encodes CDR1 LGHNA and CDR2 YNFKEQ. The length of the CDR3 is 19 residues. Written as DNA, the CDR3 is TGTGCCAGCAGCCAAGACCTAACGGCGGGAGGGCCTCGGCAAGAGACCCAGTACTTC. Its protein is CASSQDLTAGGPRQETQYF.

This clonotype was seen a few times. The chain has TRBV15 and TRBJ2-1; the match to TRBD2 covers 7 bases. The CDR3 length is 15 residues. Losses at the gene ends were 4 bases for V and 8 bases for J; bases not matched to a gene: 11. Germline-derived CDR1 and CDR2 are LNHNV and YYDKDF (reference sequence). This chain's CDR3 is CATSTSQRDGDEQFF. The DNA for the CDR3 is TGTGCCACCAGCACCTCACAGCGGGATGGGGATGAGCAGTTCTTC.

This rearrangement joins TRBV29-1 to TRBJ2-1; D might be TRBD2 (6 bases). CDR1 and CDR2 from the germline V gene are SQVTM and ANQGSEA. Trimming took off 7 bases at V and 8 bases at J, with 15 bases between the two ends. The CDR3 length is 12 residues. The CDR3: CSAPHWGDEQFF. CDR3 sequence (DNA): TGCAGCGCTCCTCATTGGGGGGATGAGCAGTTCTTC.

The chain links TRBV4-2 to TRBJ1-2; possibly TRBD1 for D (5 bases). Germline V gene lookup returns CDR1 LGHNA and CDR2 YNFKEQ. This CDR3 region has 15 residues. V was clipped by 1 base and J by 6 bases, with 15 bases between them. As DNA, the CDR3 is TGTGCCAGCAGCCAAGCGGAGGGGCGCTTCAATGGCTACACCTTC. This translates into CASSQAEGRFNGYTF.

The J gene is TRBJ2-7, the V gene TRBV5-1; TRBD2 agrees at 8 bases. Germline CDR1 and CDR2: SGHRS and YFSETQ. The V and J ends lost 2 bases and 6 bases, in that order; junction bases with no gene match: 4. There are 13 residues in the CDR3. The CDR3 DNA sequence: TGCGCCAGCAGCTTTCGTCTAGCGGGCGAGCAGTACTTC. Its protein product is CASSFRLAGEQYF. The full variable domain, completed using reference TRBV5-1 and TRBJ2-7, is KAGVTQTPRYLIKTRGQQVTLSCSPISGHRSVSWYQQTPGQGLQFLFEYFSETQRNKGNFPGRFSGRQFSNSRSEMNVSTLELGDSALYLCASSFRLAGEQYFGPGTRLTVT.

The chain carries TRBV19 and TRBJ2-4; 9 nucleotides align to TRBD1. V lost 10 bases to trimming and J lost 6 bases; unmatched junction nucleotides: 10. CDR3 length: 14 residues. CDR1 and CDR2 from the germline V gene are LNHDA and SQIVND (reference sequence). The chain's CDR3 is CATTQGAQGNIQYF. The DNA of the CDR3 is TGTGCCACCACACAGGGGGCACAGGGAAACATTCAGTACTTC.

This clonotype was found many times. The chain recombines TRBV20-1 with TRBJ2-3; D unresolved. CDR1 is DFQATT, CDR2 SNEGSKA, per germline (reference sequence). Trimming left V 0 bases short and J 5 bases short, with 3 bases between. The CDR3 has 11 amino acids. CDR3 DNA: TGCAGTGCTAGAGAACAAGATACGCAGTATTTT. It encodes CSAREQDTQYF.

The J gene is TRBJ2-1, the V gene TRBV19, with TRBD2 matching 13 bases. The CDR3 is 19 residues long. The V gene end was trimmed by 4 bases and the J gene end by 4 bases; junction bases not matched to a gene: 13. CDR1 and CDR2 from the germline V gene are LNHDA and SQIVND (reference sequence). CDR3 DNA: TGTGCCAGTAGTAGAAGGTCTTTACTAGCGGGAGGGACTTACAATGAGCAGTTCTTC. This sequence encodes CASSRRSLLAGGTYNEQFF. The full variable domain, in which reference TRBV19 and TRBJ2-1 provide the parts outside the CDR3, is DGGITQSPKYLFRKEGQNVTLSCEQNLNHDAMYWYRQDPGQGLRLIYYSQIVNDFQKGDIAEGYSVSREKKESFPLTVTSAQKNPTAFYLCASSRRSLLAGGTYNEQFFGPGTRLTVL.

J is TRBJ2-5 and V is TRBV24-1; D could derive from TRBD1 or TRBD2 (5 bases each). This CDR3 has 14 residues. Germline loops: CDR1 KGHDR, CDR2 SFDVKD. Trimming cost V 9 bases and J 4 bases, with 17 bases left between them. This CDR3 reads CATRGRVGAETQYF. CDR3 in DNA: TGTGCCACCCGGGGAAGGGTCGGGGCAGAGACCCAGTACTTC.

This chain connects TRBV7-9 to TRBJ2-3; 10 bases agree with TRBD2. The CDR3 has 16 amino acids. V lost 5 bases and J lost 5; bases outside the gene matches: 10. From germline, CDR1 is SEHNR and CDR2 FQNEAQ (reference sequence). The CDR3 here is CASSHPRVAGGDTQYF. CDR3 nucleotide sequence: TGTGCCAGCAGCCACCCCAGGGTAGCGGGAGGAGATACGCAGTATTTT.

V usage is TRBV27 and J usage is TRBJ1-5, with D possibly TRBD1 on 5 matching bases. The V end was cut by 5 bases, the J end by 1 base, with 9 bases between. Germline V CDR1 and CDR2: MNHEY, SMNVEV (reference sequence). The CDR3 is 14 amino acids. This chain's CDR3 is CASSETVSNQPQHF. For the CDR3, the DNA is TGTGCCAGCAGTGAGACAGTCAGCAATCAGCCCCAGCATTTT.

The V gene is TRBV11-2, the J gene TRBJ2-4; TRBD1 matches at 7 bases. The CDR3 runs 15 residues. Looked up from germline, CDR1 is SGHAT and CDR2 is FQNNGV. The V gene end was trimmed by 2 bases and the J gene end by 8 bases; junction bases not matched to a gene: 9. The CDR3 sequence is CASSLRWQGVDIQYF. The CDR3, as DNA: TGTGCCAGCAGCTTACGTTGGCAGGGGGTTGACATTCAGTACTTC. Variable domain in full (rest from reference TRBV11-2 and TRBJ2-4): EAGVAQSPRYKIIEKRQSVAFWCNPISGHATLYWYQQILGQGPKLLIQFQNNGVVDDSQLPKDRFSAERLKGVDSTLKIQPAKLEDSAVYLCASSLRWQGVDIQYFGAGTRLSVL.

The table lists this clonotype with a few counts. This chain uses TRBV20-1 with TRBJ2-1, with TRBD1 as a possible D gene (7 bases). The germline CDR1 and CDR2 sequences are DFQATT and SNEGSKA (reference sequence). CDR3 length equals 14 residues. V was cut by 3 bases and J by 4 bases, with 13 bases left in between. The CDR3 sequence: CSASQGGRYNEQFF. CDR3 nucleotide sequence: TGCAGTGCTAGTCAGGGGGGACGATACAATGAGCAGTTCTTC.

The chain has TRBV7-2 and TRBJ2-3, with 7 bases fitting TRBD2. V lost 4 bases and J lost 8; bases outside the gene matches: 9. The CDR3 has 14 residues. The germline V gene encodes CDR1 SGHTA and CDR2 FQGNSA. CDR3 sequence (DNA): TGTGCCAGCAGCTGGCGTCTAGCGGTCTCTACGCAGTATTTT. As protein: CASSWRLAVSTQYF.

This clonotype was seen a single time. V and J are TRBV18 and TRBJ2-7; D is ambiguous. Per the germline V gene, CDR1 is KGHSH and CDR2 is LQKENI. The ends were cut back, 2 bases at V and 4 bases at J, with 3 bases in the middle. CDR3 length: 11 residues. CDR3 loop: CASSPEYEQYF. The DNA of the CDR3 is TGTGCCAGCTCACCAGAGTACGAGCAGTACTTC.

V gene TRBV5-6 combines with J gene TRBJ2-7; 10 bases line up with TRBD1. Per germline, CDR1 SGHDT and CDR2 YYEEEE. J gave up 4 bases and V 3 bases, and 7 bases lay outside the gene matches. This CDR3 is 15 amino acids long. In nucleotides, the CDR3 is TGTGCCAGCAGCTCCGGGACAGGGGATGCGTACGAGCAGTACGTC. It codes for CASSSGTGDAYEQYV.

This clonotype was seen more than once but under ten times. The V and J genes are TRBV5-4 and TRBJ2-1, with 8 bases identical to TRBD2. Germline V gene lookup returns CDR1 SGHNT and CDR2 YYREEE (reference sequence). The CDR3 loop spans 13 amino acids. J lost 9 bases, V lost 7 bases, and 9 bases had no gene match. The CDR3 loop is CASAGGGYSEQFF. CDR3 DNA: TGTGCCAGCGCGGGAGGTGGTTATAGTGAGCAGTTCTTC.

The chain employs TRBV10-3 and TRBJ2-3; TRBD2 aligns across 12 bases. V lost 10 bases and J lost 2; bases outside the gene matches: 16. Germline-derived CDR1 and CDR2 are ENHRY and SYGVKD. The CDR3 extends over 18 amino acids. The CDR3 sequence is CATRTVSGLAGYTDTQYF. CDR3 in DNA: TGTGCCACCAGGACAGTGTCGGGACTAGCGGGCTACACAGATACGCAGTATTTT.

With respect to this clonotype: A much larger clone sits a single nucleotide away, making a read error possible. The genes are TRBV20-1 and TRBJ2-1; 8 nucleotides line up with TRBD2. The CDR3 runs to 14 residues. The germline V gene has CDR1 DFQATT and CDR2 SNEGSKA (reference sequence). Losses at the gene ends were 5 bases for V and 6 bases for J; bases not matched to a gene: 9. CDR3 amino acids: CSASLPGGPNEQFF. The CDR3, as DNA: TGCAGTGCTTCTCTACCGGGAGGGCCCAATGAGCAGTTCTTC.

V is TRBV28 and J is TRBJ2-3; 11 bases match TRBD2. CDR1 MDHEN and CDR2 SYDVKM come from the germline V gene. The J segment lost 3 bases and the V segment lost 3 bases, leaving 5 bases of the junction unmatched. This CDR3 is 16 amino acids long. CDR3 amino acids: CASSFSRTSGTDTQYF. Written as DNA, the CDR3 is TGTGCCAGCAGTTTCTCTAGGACTAGCGGGACAGATACGCAGTATTTT.

The J gene is TRBJ2-7, the V gene TRBV4-2; D may be TRBD2 (5 bases). Germline V gene sequence: CDR1 LGHNA, CDR2 YNFKEQ. The V end lost 0 bases, the J end lost 3 bases, and 12 bases lay between the germline ends. The length of the CDR3 is 15 residues. CDR3 residues: CASSQDLRTYYEQYF. CDR3 bases: TGTGCCAGCAGCCAAGATTTGAGGACTTACTACGAGCAGTACTTC.

The chain joins TRBV11-2 to TRBJ1-1; 8 bases agree with TRBD1. The CDR3 consists of 15 residues. The ends lost 2 bases at V and 0 bases at J; junction bases unmatched: 2. Per germline, CDR1 SGHAT and CDR2 FQNNGV. The CDR3 DNA is TGTGCCAGCAGCTTACAGGGGGCCTTGAACACTGAAGCTTTCTTT. Translating it yields CASSLQGALNTEAFF.